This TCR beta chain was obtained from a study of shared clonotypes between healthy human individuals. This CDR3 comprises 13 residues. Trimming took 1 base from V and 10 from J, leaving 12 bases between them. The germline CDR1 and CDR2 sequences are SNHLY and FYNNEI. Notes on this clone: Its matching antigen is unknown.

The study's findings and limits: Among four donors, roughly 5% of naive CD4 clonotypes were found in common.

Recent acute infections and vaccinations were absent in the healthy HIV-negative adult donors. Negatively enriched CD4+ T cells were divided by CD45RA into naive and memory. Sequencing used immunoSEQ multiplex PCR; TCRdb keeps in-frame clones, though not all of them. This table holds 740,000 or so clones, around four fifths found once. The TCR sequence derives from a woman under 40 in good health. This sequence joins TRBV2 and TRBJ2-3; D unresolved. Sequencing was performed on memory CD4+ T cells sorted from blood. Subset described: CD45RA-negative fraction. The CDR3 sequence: CASSEGSLGAQYF. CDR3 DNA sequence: TGTGCCAGCAGTGAAGGGAGCCTTGGGGCGCAGTATTTT.